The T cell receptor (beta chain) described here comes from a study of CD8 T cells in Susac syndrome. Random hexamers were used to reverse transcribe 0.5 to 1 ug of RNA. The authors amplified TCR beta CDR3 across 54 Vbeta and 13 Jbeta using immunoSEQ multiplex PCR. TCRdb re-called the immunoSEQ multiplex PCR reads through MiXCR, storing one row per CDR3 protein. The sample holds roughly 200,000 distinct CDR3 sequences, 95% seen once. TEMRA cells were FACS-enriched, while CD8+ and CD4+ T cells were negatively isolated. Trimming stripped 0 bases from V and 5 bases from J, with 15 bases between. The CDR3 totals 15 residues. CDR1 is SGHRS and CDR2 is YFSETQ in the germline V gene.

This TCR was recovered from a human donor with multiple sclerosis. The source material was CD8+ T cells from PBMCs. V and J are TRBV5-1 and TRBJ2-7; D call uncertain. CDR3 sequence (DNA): TGCGCCAGCAGCTTGGGAGTGACCATCAGAGACGAGCAGTACTTC. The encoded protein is CASSLGVTIRDEQYF.